The rows below give T cell receptor beta chains drawn from one sample of a study of radiotherapy plus CTLA-4 blockade in lung cancer. The table came from immunoSEQ multiplex PCR; TCRdb's copy has only in-frame clones and leaves some out. The data contain fewer than 40,000 clones, more than 70% of them singletons. The sample was peripheral blood, taken from a patient treated with radiotherapy plus ipilimumab. The source of these receptors is a human donor with non-small cell lung cancer that progressed on radiotherapy plus ipilimumab. Both conserved end residues are part of each CDR3. A D gene is named only where the DNA matches it firmly. Not every row has a clone size; where given, it reads once, few, many or a size class.

J	size	D	V	CDR3	DNA
TRBJ2-2	-	TRBD2	TRBV2	CASSDLAGGNTGELFF	TGTGCCAGCAGTGACTTAGCGGGGGGAAACACCGGGGAGCTGTTTTTT
TRBJ2-3	-	TRBD1	TRBV25-1	CASSRTGVETQYF	TGTGCCAGCAGTCGAACAGGGGTAGAAACGCAGTATTTT
TRBJ1-5	-	-	TRBV6-1	CASSEAPGSNQPQHF	TGTGCCAGCAGTGAAGCCCCAGGTAGCAATCAGCCCCAGCATTTT
TRBJ2-1	-	TRBD2	TRBV7-2	CASSPRGAGGRNEQFF	TGTGCCAGCAGCCCTCGGGGAGCGGGGGGTCGAAATGAGCAGTTCTTC
TRBJ2-7	-	-	TRBV5-1	CASSLVPGYEQYF	TGCGCCAGCAGCTTGGTCCCAGGCTACGAGCAGTACTTC
TRBJ1-1	few	-	TRBV5-1	CASTQTANTEAFF	TGCGCCAGCACCCAGACAGCCAACACTGAAGCTTTCTTT
TRBJ1-1	-	-	TRBV20-1	CSASPGTEAFF	TGCAGTGCTAGCCCCGGGACAGAAGCTTTCTTT
TRBJ2-7	-	-	TRBV19	CASIKVGGYEQYF	TGTGCCAGTATTAAGGTTGGAGGGTACGAGCAGTACTTC
TRBJ2-3	-	-	TRBV27	CASRTTGTDTQYF	TGTGCCAGCCGAACGACTGGCACAGATACGCAGTATTTT
TRBJ1-2	-	TRBD1	TRBV28	CASSSGTVYGYTF	TGTGCCAGCAGCTCCGGGACAGTTTATGGCTACACCTTC
TRBJ1-6	-	-	TRBV7-2	CASSLGATNSPLHF	TGTGCCAGCAGCTTAGGGGCTACTAATTCACCCCTCCACTTT
TRBJ2-1	-	TRBD1	TRBV6-5	CASSYSGQGNNEQFF	TGTGCCAGCAGTTACTCCGGACAGGGGAACAATGAGCAGTTCTTC
TRBJ2-4	-	TRBD2	TRBV2	CASSRSSGGASIQYF	TGTGCCAGCAGTAGAAGTAGCGGGGGGGCCAGCATTCAGTACTTC
TRBJ1-2	-	TRBD1	TRBV7-8	CASSSSRSTGSYTF	TGTGCCAGCAGCTCGTCCCGGTCGACAGGGAGCTACACCTTC
TRBJ2-3	few	TRBD2	TRBV7-9	CASSLNGGAPDTQYF	TGTGCCAGCAGCTTGAACGGGGGGGCCCCAGATACGCAGTATTTT
TRBJ1-2	-	-	TRBV13	CASSRGGDYGYTF	TGTGCCAGCAGCCGAGGGGGTGACTATGGCTACACCTTC
TRBJ1-4	-	-	TRBV15	CATSRDSGSNEKLFF	TGTGCCACCAGCAGAGATTCCGGGTCTAATGAAAAACTGTTTTTT
TRBJ1-2	-	TRBD1	TRBV25-1	CASSESGTGINYGYTF	TGTGCCAGCAGTGAAAGTGGGACAGGGATCAACTATGGCTACACCTTC
TRBJ1-3	-	-	TRBV9	CASSVGGVDTIYF	TGTGCCAGCAGCGTAGGGGGGGTGGACACCATATATTTT
TRBJ2-3	-	TRBD1	TRBV7-3	CASSLRQGGTDTQYF	TGTGCCAGCAGTTTACGACAGGGTGGCACAGATACGCAGTATTTT
TRBJ1-4	-	TRBD1	TRBV4-1	CASSQDPQQGDEKLFF	TGCGCCAGCAGCCAAGATCCCCAACAGGGGGATGAAAAACTGTTTTTT
TRBJ1-5	-	TRBD1	TRBV2	CASNRDRDSNQPQHF	TGTGCCAGCAACCGGGACAGGGACAGCAATCAGCCCCAGCATTTT
TRBJ2-1	-	TRBD2	TRBV11-2	CASSHGGGQQFF	TGTGCCAGCAGTCACGGGGGGGGTCAGCAGTTCTTC
TRBJ1-2	-	-	TRBV5-6	CASSLETVSYGYTF	TGTGCCAGCAGCTTGGAGACTGTAAGTTATGGCTACACCTTC
TRBJ1-2	-	-	TRBV10-3	CAISEARQGYTF	TGTGCCATCAGTGAGGCGAGACAGGGCTACACCTTC
TRBJ2-1	-	TRBD2	TRBV5-4	CASSRTSGGAGNEQFF	TGTGCCAGCAGCCGGACTAGCGGGGGGGCCGGTAATGAGCAGTTCTTC
TRBJ2-5	few	TRBD2	TRBV5-6	CASSLGAGVSKETQYF	TGTGCCAGCAGCTTAGGAGCGGGGGTCTCTAAAGAGACCCAGTACTTC
TRBJ2-5	-	TRBD2	TRBV2	CASSGSGTAEETQYF	TGTGCCAGCAGTGGAAGCGGGACGGCGGAAGAGACCCAGTACTTC
TRBJ1-4	-	-	TRBV19	CASSLRVQYNEKLFF	TGTGCCAGTAGTCTGAGGGTACAGTATAATGAAAAACTGTTTTTT
TRBJ1-2	-	TRBD1	TRBV6-5	CASRDRDRFYGYTF	TGTGCCAGCAGAGATAGGGACAGATTCTATGGCTACACCTTC
TRBJ2-7	-	TRBD2	TRBV2	CASRPRSSGYEQYF	TGTGCCAGCCGGCCCCGATCTAGCGGCTACGAGCAGTACTTC
TRBJ2-3	-	TRBD2	TRBV2	CAELGVAGGPDTQYF	TGTGCGGAGCTCGGGGTAGCGGGGGGGCCCGATACGCAGTATTTT
TRBJ2-7	-	-	TRBV5-6	CASSPPGMSYEQYF	TGTGCCAGCTCCCCACCGGGAATGTCCTACGAGCAGTACTTC
TRBJ1-5	-	TRBD1	TRBV15	CATSKKGAGNQPQHF	TGTGCCACCAGCAAGAAGGGGGCGGGAAATCAGCCCCAGCATTTT
TRBJ2-3	-	TRBD2	TRBV5-1	CASSSSGGGVDTQYF	TGCGCCAGCAGCAGTAGCGGGGGGGGAGTAGATACGCAGTATTTT
TRBJ1-2	-	TRBD1	TRBV2	CASKGANYGYTF	TGTGCCAGCAAGGGGGCCAACTATGGCTACACCTTC
TRBJ1-1	once	-	TRBV27	CASYEATATNTEAFF	TGTGCCAGCTACGAGGCAACGGCGACTAACACTGAAGCTTTCTTT
TRBJ1-2	once	-	TRBV6-1	CASSEAASGGYGYTF	TGTGCCAGCAGTGAAGCTGCCTCCGGTGGCTATGGCTACACCTTC
TRBJ1-4	-	TRBD1	TRBV6-5	CASSFLSQGREKLFF	TGTGCCAGCAGTTTCCTTTCACAGGGGCGGGAAAAACTGTTTTTT
TRBJ1-1	-	TRBD1	TRBV10-3	CATHRGLATEAFF	TGTGCCACTCACAGGGGGCTTGCCACTGAAGCTTTCTTT
TRBJ1-4	once	-	TRBV27	CASSFDLFRANEKLFF	TGTGCCAGCAGTTTTGATCTTTTCCGGGCTAATGAAAAACTGTTTTTT
TRBJ2-7	-	-	TRBV28	CASSGGAAYEQYF	TGTGCCAGCAGTGGGGGGGCTGCCTACGAGCAGTACTTC
TRBJ2-1	-	-	TRBV19	CASTPTTSGTNEQFF	TGTGCCAGTACTCCGACTACCTCGGGCACCAATGAGCAGTTCTTC
TRBJ1-5	once	-	TRBV10-1	CASSDGVNQPQHF	TGCGCCAGCAGTGACGGGGTAAATCAGCCCCAGCATTTT
TRBJ1-5	-	-	TRBV4-2	CASSQEPGVYSNQPQHF	TGTGCCAGCAGCCAAGAGCCAGGGGTTTATAGCAATCAGCCCCAGCATTTT
TRBJ2-3	once	TRBD2	TRBV5-1	CASSSLAGGQSDTQYF	TGCGCCAGCAGCTCACTAGCGGGGGGGCAATCAGATACGCAGTATTTT
TRBJ1-1	-	TRBD1	TRBV29-1	CSVEGMNRGQLGVVGRTEAFF	TGCAGCGTTGAAGGAATGAACAGGGGGCAATTGGGAGTAGTAGGAAGGACTGAAGCTTTCTTT
TRBJ2-3	-	-	TRBV6-5	CASSYTYSTDTQYF	TGTGCCAGCAGTTACACCTATAGCACAGATACGCAGTATTTT
TRBJ2-5	-	TRBD1	TRBV27	CASSLDRGTRSTQYF	TGTGCCAGCAGTCTAGACAGGGGCACCCGGTCGACCCAGTACTTC
TRBJ1-4	-	-	TRBV2	CASSAGGRWEKLFF	TGTGCCAGCAGTGCGGGGGGCCGTTGGGAAAAACTGTTTTTT
TRBJ2-3	-	TRBD1	TRBV25-1	CASSTSDRVVDTQYF	TGTGCCAGCAGTACCTCCGACAGGGTGGTAGATACGCAGTATTTT
TRBJ1-4	few	TRBD1	TRBV5-4	CASSLEDRANEKLFF	TGTGCCAGCAGCTTGGAGGACAGGGCAAATGAAAAACTGTTTTTT
TRBJ2-1	-	TRBD2	TRBV4-3	CASSQELAGGPLYNEQFF	TGCGCCAGCAGCCAAGAACTAGCGGGGGGGCCCCTTTACAATGAGCAGTTCTTC
TRBJ1-5	-	TRBD1	TRBV5-1	CASKETGANQPQHF	TGCGCCAGCAAGGAGACAGGGGCAAATCAGCCCCAGCATTTT